These 28 T cell receptor beta chains were sequenced from one sample in a study of blood T cell repertoires in COVID-19. Libraries were prepared by immunoSEQ multiplex PCR; TCRdb keeps only in-frame clonotypes and omits some of them. The profile shows about 100,000 clones, more than 70% of them singletons. Sequences were obtained from peripheral blood. These receptors all stem from a woman in her 30s with acute or convalescent COVID-19.

CDR3 nucleotides: TGTGCCAGTAGTATAGAAGGACAGGCGAACACTGAAGCTTTCTTT. Amino acids: CASSIEGQANTEAFF. This chain uses TRBV19 with TRBJ1-1; 7 nucleotides line up with TRBD1. This CDR3 region has 15 residues. V was clipped by 0 bases and J by 1 base; unmatched bases: 2. Per germline, CDR1 LNHDA and CDR2 SQIVND (reference sequence). The whole variable domain, filled in from reference TRBV19 and TRBJ1-1, reads DGGITQSPKYLFRKEGQNVTLSCEQNLNHDAMYWYRQDPGQGLRLIYYSQIVNDFQKGDIAEGYSVSREKKESFPLTVTSAQKNPTAFYLCASSIEGQANTEAFFGQGTRLTVV.

V gene TRBV27 combines with J gene TRBJ2-1; D possibly corresponds to TRBD1 (6 bases). CDR1 is MNHEY, CDR2 SMNVEV, per germline (reference sequence). This CDR3 is built from 14 residues. The germline V and J ends were trimmed by 0 bases and 4 bases, with 7 bases remaining between them. DNA of the CDR3: TGTGCCAGCAGTTTATCGGGGGCTTACAATGAGCAGTTCTTC. Amino acids: CASSLSGAYNEQFF.

This chain links TRBV5-1 with TRBJ1-5; 8 bases line up with TRBD1. Per the germline V gene, CDR1 is SGHRS and CDR2 is YFSETQ. V trimming: 4 bases; J trimming: 6 bases; junction bases outside the gene matches: 12. This CDR3 contains 16 residues. Written as DNA, the CDR3 is TGCGCCAGCAGCCCAGGGCCCGGACAGGGAGGTCAGCCCCAGCATTTT. Protein: CASSPGPGQGGQPQHF. The full variable domain, completed using reference TRBV5-1 and TRBJ1-5, is KAGVTQTPRYLIKTRGQQVTLSCSPISGHRSVSWYQQTPGQGLQFLFEYFSETQRNKGNFPGRFSGRQFSNSRSEMNVSTLELGDSALYLCASSPGPGQGGQPQHFGDGTRLSIL.

V usage is TRBV5-1 and J usage is TRBJ2-3, with 14 positions matching TRBD2. The CDR3 length is 14 residues. V trimming: 5 bases; J trimming: 4 bases; junction bases outside the gene matches: 0. The germline CDR1 and CDR2 sequences are SGHRS and YFSETQ. CDR3: CASRGLAGADTQYF. In DNA, the CDR3 is TGCGCCAGCAGGGGACTAGCGGGGGCAGATACGCAGTATTTT.

The sample holds a few counts of this clone. The chain employs TRBV28 and TRBJ2-7; D is perhaps TRBD2 (6 bases). The CDR3 loop spans 14 amino acids. Looked up from germline, CDR1 is MDHEN and CDR2 is SYDVKM. Trimming took 5 bases from V and 3 from J, leaving 14 bases between them. The CDR3 loop reads CASSPPGLRYEQYF. The CDR3 DNA follows: TGTGCCAGCAGTCCTCCGGGACTCCGCTACGAGCAGTACTTC.

The chain is built from TRBV28 and TRBJ1-2; D is uncertain. Germline lookup yields CDR1 MDHEN and CDR2 SYDVKM. The length of the CDR3 is 11 residues. Trimming cost V 6 bases and J 8 bases, with 10 bases left between them. This CDR3 reads CASRRRGGYTF. The CDR3 DNA is TGTGCCAGCAGGCGGAGAGGGGGCTACACCTTC.

The chain couples TRBV30 to TRBJ1-1; maybe TRBD1 (5 bases). V lost 5 bases and J 8 bases, leaving 18 bases between the germline ends. In germline, CDR1 is GTSNPN, CDR2 SVGIG (reference sequence). The CDR3 is 13 residues long. CDR3 bases: TGTGCCTGGGAATATTGGGGAGGGACCGAAGCTTTCTTT. Translation gives CAWEYWGGTEAFF.

This chain connects TRBV29-1 to TRBJ2-1, with 7 bases that match TRBD1. Germline loops: CDR1 SQVTM, CDR2 ANQGSEA. The V and J ends lost 7 bases and 2 bases, in that order; junction bases with no gene match: 5. This CDR3 contains 13 residues. CDR3 nucleotide sequence: TGCAGCGCCTATGGGACAGCCTACAATGAGCAGTTCTTC. This codes for CSAYGTAYNEQFF.

For the CDR3, the DNA is TGTGCCAGTGTTGGGGGCAGGGGTGACTATGGCTACACCTTC. It is translated as CASVGGRGDYGYTF. The chain couples TRBV19 to TRBJ1-2; a weak D match, TRBD1 (6 bases). The V and J ends lost 8 bases and 3 bases respectively, with 16 bases between them. The CDR3 length is 14 residues. The V gene's germline CDR1 is LNHDA and CDR2 SQIVND (reference sequence).

The J gene is TRBJ1-1, the V gene TRBV5-6, with unresolved D. The CDR3 is 14 residues long. Germline lookup yields CDR1 SGHDT and CDR2 YYEEEE. V lost 4 bases, J lost 5 bases, and 15 bases lay in between. CDR3 loop: CASSRPSTYTEAFF. DNA of the CDR3: TGTGCCAGCAGCCGCCCTAGTACATATACTGAAGCTTTCTTT.

The chain couples TRBV7-8 to TRBJ1-5; TRBD1 might be the D (6 bases). This CDR3 has 16 residues. V lost 5 bases and J 1 base, leaving 15 bases between the germline ends. Germline assignment: CDR1 SGHVS and CDR2 FQNEAQ. The CDR3 loop is CASSNGQWMSNQPQHF. The CDR3 DNA is TGTGCCAGCAGCAACGGACAGTGGATGAGCAATCAGCCCCAGCATTTT.

This CDR3 is CASSLRTGLVGELFF. The CDR3 DNA is TGTGCCAGCAGCCTAAGGACAGGTTTGGTCGGGGAGCTGTTTTTT. The chain couples TRBV13 to TRBJ2-2; 7 bases match TRBD1. CDR1 is PRHDT and CDR2 is FYEKMQ in the germline V gene (reference sequence). There are 15 residues in the CDR3. V lost 5 bases and J lost 7; bases outside the gene matches: 10.

The V and J genes are TRBV20-1 and TRBJ2-3; no firm D call. Trimming left V 2 bases short and J 6 bases short, with 6 bases between. Germline CDR1 DFQATT, CDR2 SNEGSKA (reference sequence). The CDR3 contains 11 residues. The CDR3 DNA is TGCAGTGCTAGATTTCAGGATACGCAGTATTTT. Its protein is CSARFQDTQYF.

This clone was seen only once. This chain uses TRBV7-9 with TRBJ2-1; possibly TRBD1 for D (5 bases). V lost 5 bases and J lost 2, with 7 bases in between. The CDR3 contains 13 residues. In germline, CDR1 is SEHNR, CDR2 FQNEAQ (reference sequence). The CDR3 protein is CASSDRAYNEQFF. In DNA form, the CDR3 reads TGTGCCAGCAGCGACAGAGCCTACAATGAGCAGTTCTTC.

V gene TRBV7-3 combines with J gene TRBJ2-1; 10 bases line up with TRBD2. Losses at the gene ends were 5 bases for V and 9 bases for J; bases not matched to a gene: 7. Germline-derived CDR1 and CDR2 are SGHTA and FQGTGA. CDR3 length: 14 residues. CDR3 in DNA: TGTGCCAGCAGCCCCAGCGGGGGGGCAGGTGAGCAGTTCTTC. Its protein product is CASSPSGGAGEQFF.

The rearrangement uses TRBV10-3 and TRBJ1-1; unclear D gene. This CDR3 region has 13 residues. Between the trimmed V and J ends, which lost 7 bases and 1 base, there was a span of 10 bases. Germline CDR1 is ENHRY and CDR2 is SYGVKD. The CDR3 DNA reads TGTGCCATCAAGGGAGGGCCGAACACTGAAGCTTTCTTT. It specifies CAIKGGPNTEAFF.

The V gene is TRBV30, the J gene TRBJ1-3; D is possibly TRBD1 (5 bases). V was trimmed by 2 bases and J by 7 bases, leaving 9 bases between them. This CDR3 is 12 amino acids long. CDR1 is GTSNPN and CDR2 is SVGIG in the germline V gene (reference sequence). DNA for the CDR3: TGTGCCTGGAGTTCAGGGTGGAACACCATATATTTT. Its translation is CAWSSGWNTIYF.

The genes are TRBV6-5 and TRBJ2-7, with 7 nucleotides matching TRBD1. CDR1 is MNHEY and CDR2 is SVGAGI in the germline V gene. The CDR3 runs 14 residues. Trimming removed 8 bases from V and 3 bases from J; junction bases left unmatched: 10. The CDR3 DNA reads TGTGCCAGCCATCAAGGGACAGAATTCTACGAGCAGTACTTC. It codes for CASHQGTEFYEQYF.

Concerning this clone itself: At one end the junction does not follow the germline gene, possibly because of a read error. The rearrangement links TRBV3-1 (or the pseudogene TRBV3-2) to TRBJ1-2; D might be TRBD1 (5 bases). CDR3 length: 11 residues. From germline, CDR1 is LGHDT and CDR2 YNNKEL (reference sequence). CDR3 region: CASSQVGARAF. Here the CDR3 DNA reads TGTGCCAGCAGCCAAGTTGGGGCGCGTGCCTTC.

V is TRBV28 and J is TRBJ1-4; no clear D. Germline V gene data show CDR1 as MDHEN and CDR2 as SYDVKM. V gave up 10 bases and J gave up 8 bases, with 17 bases separating them. The CDR3 extends over 13 amino acids. This CDR3 reads CATQSSYKEKLFF. The DNA for the CDR3 is TGTGCCACCCAATCGTCATACAAAGAAAAACTGTTTTTT.

Written as DNA, the CDR3 is TGTGCCAGCAGTCACAATGACAGGGAGAAACTGTTTTTT. Its translation is CASSHNDREKLFF. The chain has TRBV2 and TRBJ1-4; 7 nucleotides line up with TRBD1. Germline V gene data show CDR1 as SNHLY and CDR2 as FYNNEI. Losses at the gene ends were 5 bases for V and 11 bases for J; bases not matched to a gene: 8. The CDR3 is 13 amino acids.

The chain has TRBV6-5 and TRBJ2-2; D not certain. The ends were cut back, 8 bases at V and 2 bases at J, with 9 bases in the middle. The CDR3 extends over 13 amino acids. CDR1 and CDR2 (germline): MNHEY, SVGAGI. The DNA of the CDR3 is TGTGCCAGCCGGAGCACCAACACCGGGGAGCTGTTTTTT. Its translation: CASRSTNTGELFF.

The gene calls are TRBV10-1 and TRBJ2-3, with 9 bases aligning to TRBD2. V lost 0 bases, J lost 3 bases, and 1 base stayed unmatched. The CDR3 sequence is 15 residues long. CDR1 and CDR2 (germline): WNHNN, SYGVQD (reference sequence). Written as DNA, the CDR3 is TGCGCCAGCAGTGAGTCCGCGGGGGGGACAGATACGCAGTATTTT. Residues: CASSESAGGTDTQYF.

J is TRBJ2-1 and V is TRBV11-3, with a possible D match to TRBD1 (6 bases). V dropped 1 base and J dropped 16 bases, with 14 bases sitting between them. The CDR3 is 12 amino acids. From germline, CDR1 is SGHNT and CDR2 YENEEA. CDR3 sequence: CASSLAPGTQFF. The CDR3 DNA reads TGTGCCAGCAGCTTAGCCCCTGGGACACAATTCTTC.

CDR3 nucleotide sequence: TGTGCCAGCAGCTTAGCGGGGCGAGGCTACGAGCAGTACTTC. It yields the protein CASSLAGRGYEQYF. This chain uses TRBV7-6 with TRBJ2-7, with D tentatively TRBD1 (5 bases). Germline lookup yields CDR1 SGHVS and CDR2 FNYEAQ. The CDR3 length is 14 residues. Trimming cost V 0 bases and J 3 bases, with 9 bases left between them.

The chain combines TRBV18 with TRBJ1-3; TRBD1 might be the D (5 bases). This CDR3 comprises 15 residues. The V gene lost 0 bases and the J gene lost 4 bases, with 10 bases spanning the gap. The germline CDR1 and CDR2 sequences are KGHSH and LQKENI. CDR3 loop: CASSPPQGAGNTIYF. The DNA for the CDR3 is TGTGCCAGCTCACCACCTCAGGGCGCCGGAAACACCATATATTTT. The full variable domain, in which reference TRBV18 and TRBJ1-3 provide the parts outside the CDR3, is NAGVMQNPRHLVRRRGQEARLRCSPMKGHSHVYWYRQLPEEGLKFMVYLQKENIIDESGMPKERFSAEFPKEGPSILRIQQVVRGDSAAYFCASSPPQGAGNTIYFGEGSWLTVV.

The rearrangement joins TRBV28 to TRBJ2-3; TRBD2 agrees at 8 bases. There are 12 residues in the CDR3. The ends lost 4 bases at V and 6 bases at J; junction bases unmatched: 0. The germline V gene encodes CDR1 MDHEN and CDR2 SYDVKM. CDR3 amino acids: CASSSGGDTQYF. CDR3 nucleotides: TGTGCCAGCAGTTCGGGGGGGGATACGCAGTATTTT.

The CDR3 is CASSQVGGGPNEKLFF. CDR3 sequence (DNA): TGTGCCAGCAGCCAAGTTGGGGGGGGCCCGAACGAAAAACTGTTTTTT. This rearrangement joins TRBV4-2 to TRBJ1-4; D might be TRBD1 (6 bases). CDR1 LGHNA and CDR2 YNFKEQ come from the germline V gene. This CDR3 contains 16 residues. V dropped 1 base and J dropped 8 bases, with 17 bases sitting between them.